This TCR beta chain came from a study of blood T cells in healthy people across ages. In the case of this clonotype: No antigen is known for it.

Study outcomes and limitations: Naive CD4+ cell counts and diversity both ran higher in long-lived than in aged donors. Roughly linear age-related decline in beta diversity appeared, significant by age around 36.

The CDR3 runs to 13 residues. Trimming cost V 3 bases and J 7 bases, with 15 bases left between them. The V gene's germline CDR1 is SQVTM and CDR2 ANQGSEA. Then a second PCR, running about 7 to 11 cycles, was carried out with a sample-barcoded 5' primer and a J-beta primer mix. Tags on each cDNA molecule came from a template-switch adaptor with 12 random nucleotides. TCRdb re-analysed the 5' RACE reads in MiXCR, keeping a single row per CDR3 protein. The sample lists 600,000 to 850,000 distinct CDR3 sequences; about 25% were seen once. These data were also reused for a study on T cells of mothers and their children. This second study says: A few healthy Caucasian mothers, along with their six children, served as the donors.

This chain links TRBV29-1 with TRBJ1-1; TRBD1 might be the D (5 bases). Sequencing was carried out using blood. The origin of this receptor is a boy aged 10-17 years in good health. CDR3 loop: CSVDITRDDEAFF. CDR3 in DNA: TGCAGCGTTGACATTACAAGGGACGATGAAGCTTTCTTT.